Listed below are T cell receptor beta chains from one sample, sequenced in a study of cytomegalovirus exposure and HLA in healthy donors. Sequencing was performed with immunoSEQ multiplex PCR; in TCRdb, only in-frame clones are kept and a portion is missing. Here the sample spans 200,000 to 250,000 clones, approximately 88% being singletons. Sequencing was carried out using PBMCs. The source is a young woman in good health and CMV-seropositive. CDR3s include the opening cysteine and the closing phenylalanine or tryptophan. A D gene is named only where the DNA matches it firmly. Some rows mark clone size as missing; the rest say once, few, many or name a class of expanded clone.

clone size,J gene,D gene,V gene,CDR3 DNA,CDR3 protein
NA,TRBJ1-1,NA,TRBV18,TGTGCCAGCTCGTCGACAGTTGAAGCTTTCTTT,CASSSTVEAFF
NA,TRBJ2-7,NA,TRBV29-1,TGCAGCGTTGAAGACAGGGAGTCCTACGAGCAGTACTTC,CSVEDRESYEQYF
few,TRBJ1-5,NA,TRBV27,TGTGCCAGCAGTTTATCGATCCGGCAGCCCCAGCATTTT,CASSLSIRQPQHF
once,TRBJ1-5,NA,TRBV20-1,TGCAGTGCTGGATCTCGGGGGCCCCAGCATTTT,CSAGSRGPQHF
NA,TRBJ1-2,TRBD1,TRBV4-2,TGTGCCAGCAGTCAGGGGGGGGCTGACTATGGCTACACCTTC,CASSQGGADYGYTF
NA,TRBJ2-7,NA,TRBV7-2,TGTGCCAGCAGCTTAGGGGCCCACTCCTACGAGCAGTACTTC,CASSLGAHSYEQYF
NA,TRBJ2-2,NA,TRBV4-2,TGTGCCAGCAGCCCCCTCGACATTTCGAACACCGGGGAGCTGTTTTTT,CASSPLDISNTGELFF
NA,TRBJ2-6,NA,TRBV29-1,TGCAGCGTTTTAGACAGGCCCCCATCTGGGGCCAACGTCCTGACTTTC,CSVLDRPPSGANVLTF
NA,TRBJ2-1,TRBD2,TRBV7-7,TGTGCTAGCAGCTTAGAACTAGCGGGGGAGCAGTTCTTC,CASSLELAGEQFF
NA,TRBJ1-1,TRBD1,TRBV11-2,TGTGCCAGCAGGAGGACAGGGGGGTTCCGGACTGAAGCTTTCTTT,CASRRTGGFRTEAFF
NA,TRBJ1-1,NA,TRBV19,TGTGCCAGTAGTATAGTCCCCGATACTGAAGCTTTCTTT,CASSIVPDTEAFF
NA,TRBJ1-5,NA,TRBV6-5,TGTGCCAGCAGTCCCGACAATTGGCAGCCCCAGCATTTT,CASSPDNWQPQHF
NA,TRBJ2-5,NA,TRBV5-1,TGCGCCAGCAGCTTGGATTGGAACCAAGAGACCCAGTACTTC,CASSLDWNQETQYF
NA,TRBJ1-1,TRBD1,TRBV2,TGTGCCAGCGACCGGGACAGCGGTATGAACACTGAAGCTTTCTTT,CASDRDSGMNTEAFF
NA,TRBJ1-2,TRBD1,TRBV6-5,TGTGCCAGCAGCACCACAGGGGACTATGGCTACACCTTC,CASSTTGDYGYTF
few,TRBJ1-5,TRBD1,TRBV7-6,TGTGCCAGCAGCCTTCTGGCAGGGGGGGATCAGCCCCAGCATTTT,CASSLLAGGDQPQHF
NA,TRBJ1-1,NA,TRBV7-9,TGTGCCAGCAGCTTAACTTTGCTGAACACTGAAGCTTTCTTT,CASSLTLLNTEAFF
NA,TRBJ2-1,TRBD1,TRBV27,TGTGCCAGCAGTTCACCGGGACAGGGGCCTTACAATGAGCAGTTCTTC,CASSSPGQGPYNEQFF
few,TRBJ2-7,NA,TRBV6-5,TGTGCCAGCAGTCGTCCGGGACTGAGTCCCTACGAGCAGTACTTC,CASSRPGLSPYEQYF
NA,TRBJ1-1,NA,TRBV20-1,TGCAGTGCCCACACGAACACTGAAGCTTTCTTT,CSAHTNTEAFF
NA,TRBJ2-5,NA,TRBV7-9,TGTGCCAGCCGACCGCCGGGGACGCAGACCCAGTACTTC,CASRPPGTQTQYF
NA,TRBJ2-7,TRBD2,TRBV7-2,TGTGCCAGCAGCTTAGCTCTAGCGGGGGCCTACGAGCAGTACTTC,CASSLALAGAYEQYF
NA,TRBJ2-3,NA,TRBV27,TGTGCCAGCAGTTTCACAGGACGAACAGATACGCAGTATTTT,CASSFTGRTDTQYF
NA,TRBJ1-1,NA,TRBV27,TGTGCCAGCAGAATAAAACGACCGGACACTGAAGCTTTCTTT,CASRIKRPDTEAFF
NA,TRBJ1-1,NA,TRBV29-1,TGCAGCGTTGAAGTCGCGGGCCGAGAGGCTGAAGCTTTCTTT,CSVEVAGREAEAFF
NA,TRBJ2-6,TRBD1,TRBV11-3,TGTGCCAGCAGCCGACCCGAGACAGGGGCCCACCACTCTGGGGCCAACGTCCTGACTTTC,CASSRPETGAHHSGANVLTF
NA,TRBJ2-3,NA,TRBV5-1,TGCGCCAGCAGCTTGGGCGGGTTCACAGATACGCAGTATTTT,CASSLGGFTDTQYF
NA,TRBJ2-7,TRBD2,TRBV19,TGTGCCAGTTCTAGCGGGAGCGCCAACGAGCAGTACTTC,CASSSGSANEQYF
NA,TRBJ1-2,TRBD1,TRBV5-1,TGCGCCAGCAGGGCTCCCGGGACAGGCTATGGCTACACCTTC,CASRAPGTGYGYTF
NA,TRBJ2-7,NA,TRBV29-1,TGCAGCGTCATTTGGGGGGAGGACTACTCCTACGAGCAGTACTTC,CSVIWGEDYSYEQYF
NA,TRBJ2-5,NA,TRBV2,TGTGCCGTCCGGGACGGCCAACAGACCCAGTACTTC,CAVRDGQQTQYF
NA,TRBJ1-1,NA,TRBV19,TGTGCCAGTAGTTGGCAGGGGAACACTGAAGCTTTCTTT,CASSWQGNTEAFF
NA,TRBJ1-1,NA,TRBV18,TGTGCCAGCTCACCACCCCGAGGTGAAGCTTTCTTT,CASSPPRGEAFF
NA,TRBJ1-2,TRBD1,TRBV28,TGTGCCAGCAGGCCCGGGACAGCTTATGGCTACACCTTC,CASRPGTAYGYTF
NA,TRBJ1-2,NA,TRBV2,TGTGCCAGCAGCAGGACTTATAACTATGGCTACACCTTC,CASSRTYNYGYTF
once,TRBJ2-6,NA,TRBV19,TGTGCCAGTAGTATAGACCATTTCTCTGGGGCCAACGTCCTGACTTTC,CASSIDHFSGANVLTF
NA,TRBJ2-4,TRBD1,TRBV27,TGTGCCAGCACGGAGCAGGGGGTTCTAGCCAAAAACATTCAGTACTTC,CASTEQGVLAKNIQYF
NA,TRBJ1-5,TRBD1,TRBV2,TGTGCCAGCAGCGAAGGACAGGGTAATCGGCCCCAGCATTTT,CASSEGQGNRPQHF
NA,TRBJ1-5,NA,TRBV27,TGTGCCAGCAGCCCCGGCTATATGGTCAATCAGCCCCAGCATTTT,CASSPGYMVNQPQHF
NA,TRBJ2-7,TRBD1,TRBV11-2,TGTGCCAGCAGCTCCTTTACAGGGGTGATGGGCGAGCAGTACTTC,CASSSFTGVMGEQYF
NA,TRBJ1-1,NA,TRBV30,TGTGCCTGGAGATTCTGGGGTGGCACTGAAGCTTTCTTT,CAWRFWGGTEAFF
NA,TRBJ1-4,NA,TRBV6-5,TGTGCCAGCAGTTCACGAGCACCGCCGGCTAATGAAAAACTGTTTTTT,CASSSRAPPANEKLFF
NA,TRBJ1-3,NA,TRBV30,TGTGCCTGGAGTGAGGGAGTACCTGGAAACACCATATATTTT,CAWSEGVPGNTIYF
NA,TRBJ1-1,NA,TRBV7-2,TGTGCCAGCAGCTTATCCAGGAACACTGAAGCTTTCTTT,CASSLSRNTEAFF
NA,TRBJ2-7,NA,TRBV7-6,TGTGCCAGCAGCCTCTCGTTTGAGGGTTCCTACGAGCAGTACTTC,CASSLSFEGSYEQYF
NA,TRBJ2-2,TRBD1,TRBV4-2,TGTGCCAGCAGCCAAGGTCCATGGGACAGGGAGAACACCGGGGAGCTGTTTTTT,CASSQGPWDRENTGELFF
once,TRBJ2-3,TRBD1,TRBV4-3,TGCGCCAGCAGCCAAAACGGACAGGGGGCTTCATATACGCAGTATTTT,CASSQNGQGASYTQYF
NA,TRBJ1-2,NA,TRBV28,TGTGCCAGCAGTCACACTTATGGCTACACCTTC,CASSHTYGYTF
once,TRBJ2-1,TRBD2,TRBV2,TGTGCCAGCTTCGGAGGACTAGTGTCCTACAATGAGCAGTTCTTC,CASFGGLVSYNEQFF
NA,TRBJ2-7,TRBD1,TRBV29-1,TGCAGCGTGACAGGGGAAGACTACGAGCAGTACTTC,CSVTGEDYEQYF
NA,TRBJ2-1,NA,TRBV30,TGTGCCTGGAGTCTCGATGAGCAGTTCTTC,CAWSLDEQFF
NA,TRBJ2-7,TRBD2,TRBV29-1,TGCAGCGTTGAACGGCACGGGACTAGCGGCTACGAGCAGTACTTC,CSVERHGTSGYEQYF
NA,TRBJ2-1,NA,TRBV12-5,TGTGCTAGTGGTTCCTATAGGGAGGATGAGCAGTTCTTC,CASGSYREDEQFF
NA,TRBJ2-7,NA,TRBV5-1,TGCGCCAGCAGCTTGGGCGTGGGCTACGAGCAGTACTTC,CASSLGVGYEQYF
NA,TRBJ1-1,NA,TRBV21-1,TGTGCCAGCAGCAATCTTCAGGGGATGAACACTGAAGCTTTCTTT,CASSNLQGMNTEAFF
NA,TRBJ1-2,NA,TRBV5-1,TGCGCCAGCCCCACGCCCCGGGGGGCGGACTATGGCTACACCTTC,CASPTPRGADYGYTF
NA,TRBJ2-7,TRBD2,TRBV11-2,TGTGCCAGCAGCTCGGGACTAGCGGCCTACGAGCAGTACTTC,CASSSGLAAYEQYF
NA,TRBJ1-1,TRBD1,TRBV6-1,TGTGCCAGCAGGCTTGGACAGGGGGGCACTGAAGCTTTCTTT,CASRLGQGGTEAFF
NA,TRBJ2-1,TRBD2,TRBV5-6,TGTGCCAGCAGCTTGGAGGGACTAGCGGGATCCGATAAGCAGTTCTTC,CASSLEGLAGSDKQFF